This record concerns one TCR beta chain sequence. This entry belongs to a study of blood T cell repertoires in COVID-19. Study information: Researchers got acute and convalescent COVID-19 samples from the United States, Italy and Spain. PBMCs, B-cell-depleted T cells, or T cells provided the cDNA or gDNA that made up the material.

In the original processing: From reference gene primer amplification, estimates of nucleated cell counts were derived. Using immunoSEQ multiplex PCR, the repertoire was profiled, and TCRdb retains in-frame clones only, with some absent. D and trimming were read from the DNA, whereas the V and J calls and clone size are those reported in that table. The sample has some 53,000 clones, roughly 84% seen once. V was pared by 4 bases and J by 3 bases, with 15 bases between. CDR1 and CDR2 from the germline V gene are SGHTA and FQGNSA. The CDR3 extends over 15 amino acids. The TCR sequence derives from a human donor with active COVID-19. The donor label of this sample is uncertain. The V gene is TRBV7-2, the J gene TRBJ1-2, with a weak D call TRBD1 (6 bases). Sequencing used peripheral blood. The CDR3 nucleotides are TGTGCCAGCAGCTACCCCGGAAGGGGGTACTATGGCTACACCTTC. Translated: CASSYPGRGYYGYTF. Looking up the rest from reference TRBV7-2 and TRBJ1-2 gives the full variable domain: GAGVSQSPSNKVTEKGKDVELRCDPISGHTALYWYRQSLGQGLEFLIYFQGNSAPDKSGLPSDRFSAERTGGSVSTLTIQRTQQEDSAVYLCASSYPGRGYYGYTFGSGTRLTVV.